These 9 T cell receptor beta chains were sequenced from one sample in a study of OX40 agonist ivuxolimab in advanced cancers. Produced via immunoSEQ multiplex PCR; TCRdb's table is partial and in-frame only. Of more than 50,000 clones listed, 87% were seen once; the top ten hold around 2.2%. The sequencing here drew on CD4+ or CD8+ T cells sorted from blood, taken in a trial of the OX40 agonist ivuxolimab. The receptors were sampled from an adult with an advanced solid tumor such as melanoma, head and neck, liver or kidney cancer.

This chain connects TRBV30 to TRBJ2-5; no clear D gene. Looked up from germline, CDR1 is GTSNPN and CDR2 is SVGIG (reference sequence). Trimming took 2 bases from V and 5 from J, leaving 6 bases between them. CDR3 length: 11 residues. CDR3: CAWSRRETQYF. Here the CDR3 DNA reads TGTGCCTGGAGTCGTAGGGAGACCCAGTACTTC.

The rearrangement links TRBV7-7 to TRBJ2-2; TRBD1 aligns across 10 bases. Trimming cost V 5 bases and J 3 bases; bases outside gene matches: 3. This CDR3 has 15 amino acids. Germline V gene sequence: CDR1 SSHAT, CDR2 FNYEAQ (reference sequence). In nucleotides, the CDR3 is TGTGCCAGCAGCCTTGGGACAGGGGACACCGGGGAGCTGTTTTTT. It yields the protein CASSLGTGDTGELFF.

CDR3 region: CASSSVGGSTIYF. The DNA for the CDR3 is TGTGCCAGCAGTTCAGTAGGGGGCTCCACCATATATTTT. This rearrangement joins TRBV27 to TRBJ1-3; 7 bases are shared with TRBD1. CDR1 is MNHEY, CDR2 SMNVEV, per germline (reference sequence). The CDR3 is 13 residues long. V was clipped by 4 bases and J by 9 bases; unmatched bases: 6.

The chain links TRBV10-1 to TRBJ1-2, with a weak D call TRBD1 (5 bases). The germline V and J ends were trimmed by 2 bases and 4 bases, with 8 bases remaining between them. The V gene's germline CDR1 is WNHNN and CDR2 SYGVQD (reference sequence). The CDR3 runs to 13 residues. The CDR3: CASSEDRSYGYTF. CDR3 nucleotide sequence: TGCGCCAGCAGTGAGGACAGATCCTATGGCTACACCTTC.

This clone has only a few counts. The V gene is TRBV7-2, the J gene TRBJ2-5; no clear D gene. V shed 4 bases and J shed 2 bases, with 2 bases lying between them. The CDR3 runs 11 residues. CDR1 is SGHTA, CDR2 FQGNSA, per germline. This CDR3 reads CASSSQETQYF. CDR3 in DNA: TGTGCCAGCAGCTCACAAGAGACCCAGTACTTC.

The chain recombines TRBV5-4 with TRBJ2-1, with D perhaps matching TRBD2 (6 bases). V lost 0 bases, J lost 0 bases, and 10 bases lay in between. The CDR3 covers 16 residues. Per the germline V gene, CDR1 is SGHNT and CDR2 is YYREEE (reference sequence). The DNA of the CDR3 is TGTGCCAGCAGCTTGGCCCCAGCGGGCTCCTACAATGAGCAGTTCTTC. This codes for CASSLAPAGSYNEQFF.

The sample holds a few counts of this clone. The chain couples TRBV29-1 to TRBJ1-1, with 8 bases aligning to TRBD1. Losses at the gene ends were 7 bases for V and 0 bases for J; bases not matched to a gene: 4. CDR1 and CDR2 from the germline V gene are SQVTM and ANQGSEA. This CDR3 comprises 13 residues. The CDR3 is CSGRQGMNTEAFF. CDR3 in DNA: TGCAGCGGTAGACAGGGGATGAACACTGAAGCTTTCTTT. The full variable domain, rest sourced from reference TRBV29-1 and TRBJ1-1, is SAVISQKPSRDICQRGTSLTIQCQVDSQVTMMFWYRQQPGQSLTLIATANQGSEATYESGFVIDKFPISRPNLTFSTLTVSNMSPEDSSIYLCSGRQGMNTEAFFGQGTRLTVV.

The table lists this clone with a count of one. The chain employs TRBV7-9 and TRBJ2-1, with D perhaps matching TRBD1 (6 bases). CDR1 and CDR2 from the germline V gene are SEHNR and FQNEAQ (reference sequence). The CDR3 covers 14 residues. V dropped 4 bases and J dropped 1 base, with 8 bases sitting between them. This CDR3 is CASSYDRSYNEQFF. DNA of the CDR3: TGTGCCAGCAGCTATGACAGGTCCTACAATGAGCAGTTCTTC.

This chain connects TRBV27 to TRBJ2-1, with TRBD2 as a possible D gene (6 bases). Trimming cost V 1 base and J 5 bases, with 18 bases left between them. The CDR3 runs to 17 residues. Germline V gene data show CDR1 as MNHEY and CDR2 as SMNVEV (reference sequence). The CDR3 reads CASSLFGGWAGNNEQFF. The DNA for the CDR3 is TGTGCCAGCAGTTTATTCGGTGGTTGGGCGGGAAACAATGAGCAGTTCTTC.